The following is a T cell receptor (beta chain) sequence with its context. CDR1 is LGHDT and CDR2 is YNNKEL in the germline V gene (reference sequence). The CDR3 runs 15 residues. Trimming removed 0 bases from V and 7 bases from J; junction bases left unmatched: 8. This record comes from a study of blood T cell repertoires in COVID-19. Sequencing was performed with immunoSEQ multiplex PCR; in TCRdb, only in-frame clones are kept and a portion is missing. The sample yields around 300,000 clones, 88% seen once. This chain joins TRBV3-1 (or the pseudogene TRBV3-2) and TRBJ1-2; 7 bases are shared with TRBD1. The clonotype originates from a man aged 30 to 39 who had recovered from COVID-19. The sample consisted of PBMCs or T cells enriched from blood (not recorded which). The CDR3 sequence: CASSQDRAGGVGYTF. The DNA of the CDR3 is TGTGCCAGCAGCCAAGATCGGGCAGGGGGAGTTGGCTACACCTTC.